The source of this T cell receptor (beta chain) is a study of blood T cell repertoires in COVID-19. Study as a whole: The analysed material was cDNA or gDNA that came from T cells, B-cell-depleted T cells, or PBMCs.

Assay: immunoSEQ multiplex PCR; the TCRdb copy retains only in-frame clones and omits some. The sample lists approximately 220,000 clones; 80% to 90% were seen once. V lost 0 bases, J lost 2 bases, and 14 bases lay in between. Per germline, CDR1 LGHNT and CDR2 FRNRAP. The CDR3 contains 18 residues. Sequencing was done on a sample of peripheral blood. The rearrangement joins TRBV12-5 to TRBJ2-6; TRBD2 is a possible D gene (5 bases). The sequence came from a woman aged 45 to 65 with acute or convalescent COVID-19. The CDR3 loop is CASGLVLGLSTGANVLTF. Here the CDR3 DNA reads TGTGCTAGTGGTTTGGTACTAGGGTTGAGTACTGGGGCCAACGTCCTGACTTTC.